This T cell receptor (beta chain) was observed in a study of blood T cell repertoires in COVID-19. Study details: T cells, B-cell-depleted T cells, or PBMCs supplied cDNA or gDNA.

Methods used by the authors: How many nucleated cells were present was estimated from reference gene primer amplification. Data came from immunoSEQ multiplex PCR; TCRdb stores just in-frame clones and leaves some out. The DNA was the basis for D and trimming; V, J and clone size are from that table. The repertoire holds around 98,000 clones, with around nine tenths as singletons. The CDR3 contains 13 residues. Germline CDR1 and CDR2: SGHDT and YYEEEE. The V end was cut by 2 bases, the J end by 4 bases, with 9 bases between. The chain couples TRBV5-6 to TRBJ1-1; no clear D. Material: peripheral blood. The sequence derives from a man between 65 and 85 years old with acute or convalescent COVID-19. The chain's CDR3 is CASSLAVPTEAFF. The CDR3 DNA reads TGTGCCAGCAGCTTAGCGGTCCCCACTGAAGCTTTCTTT.